These T cell receptor beta chains were read from a single sample in a study of TIL therapy for anti-PD-1-resistant metastatic lung cancer. Data came from immunoSEQ multiplex PCR; TCRdb stores just in-frame clones and leaves some out. The sample lists under 70,000 clones, roughly 80% occurring once. Specimen: blood, collected at baseline. The receptors were sampled from a person aged 25-85 years with non-small cell lung cancer. CDR3s include the opening cysteine and the closing phenylalanine or tryptophan. Each record gives: clone size, D gene, J gene, V gene, CDR3 DNA, CDR3 protein. D genes are given only for firm matches. Some rows have no size entry. The others give once, few or many, or a class for an expanded clone.

>-|-|TRBJ2-3|TRBV5-1
TGCGCCAGCAGTACCGGGACTTCAGATACGCAGTATTTT
CASSTGTSDTQYF
>-|-|TRBJ2-5|TRBV6-5
TGTGCCAGCAGTCGGACGGAGCCTAAAGAGACCCAGTACTTC
CASSRTEPKETQYF
>-|-|TRBJ1-2|TRBV30
TGTGCCTGGAGCAGAGAGACAGGCTCTAACTATGGCTACACCTTC
CAWSRETGSNYGYTF
>-|-|TRBJ2-5|TRBV28
TGTGCCAGCAAGGATGAGACCCAGTACTTC
CASKDETQYF
>-|-|TRBJ1-5|TRBV5-6
TGTGCCAGCAGCTCCTGGGAGAAGGGCGGACAGCCCCAGCATTTT
CASSSWEKGGQPQHF
>-|TRBD2|TRBJ2-7|TRBV29-1
TGCAGCGCACGCCTGACTAGCGGGCTCTCTATGGCTAGTGAGCAGTACTTC
CSARLTSGLSMASEQYF
>once|-|TRBJ2-3|TRBV5-4
TGTGCCAGCAGCCTTAGGTACACAGATACGCAGTATTTT
CASSLRYTDTQYF
>-|-|TRBJ1-1|TRBV11-3
TGTGCCAGCAGCTCCCGAACAGGGAGTGAAGCTTTCTTT
CASSSRTGSEAFF
>once|TRBD1|TRBJ1-5|TRBV7-8
TGTGCCAGCAGCTTAGGGGGGACAGGGAATCAGCCCCAGCATTTT
CASSLGGTGNQPQHF
>-|-|TRBJ1-4|TRBV5-1
TGCGCCAGCAGCTTGTCTGGTCAGGACAATGAAAAACTGTTTTTT
CASSLSGQDNEKLFF
>-|TRBD1|TRBJ2-7|TRBV6-6
TGTGCCAGCTGCCGGACAGGCGACACCTACGAGCAGTACTTC
CASCRTGDTYEQYF
>-|TRBD2|TRBJ2-3|TRBV18
TGTGCCAGCTCAGGACTAGGTGATACGCAGTATTTT
CASSGLGDTQYF
>-|-|TRBJ1-5|TRBV28
TGTGCCAGCAGGGGCGGGGGCTATTATCAGCCCCAGCATTTT
CASRGGGYYQPQHF
>few|-|TRBJ1-3|TRBV7-2
TGTGCCAGCAGCCCCATCCTCTGGAACACCATATATTTT
CASSPILWNTIYF
>-|TRBD1|TRBJ1-1|TRBV27
TGTGCCAGCGCCTCCGCGGGGACAGGGGGCTTCACTGAAGCTTTCTTT
CASASAGTGGFTEAFF
>few|TRBD1|TRBJ1-1|TRBV11-3
TGTGCCAGCAGCTTCCAACAGGGGGCACAAGCTTTCTTT
CASSFQQGAQAFF
>-|-|TRBJ2-6|TRBV2
TGTGCCAGCACTCTGGGAGGGGGCGATGGGGCCAACGTCCTGACTTTC
CASTLGGGDGANVLTF
>-|-|TRBJ1-5|TRBV19
TGTGCCAGTAGTTACAGTTCCTTTAGCAATCAGCCCCAGCATTTT
CASSYSSFSNQPQHF
>-|-|TRBJ2-7|TRBV5-4
TGTGCCAGCAGCCCCGATCCCCAGGGTCGCGAGCAGTACTTC
CASSPDPQGREQYF
>-|-|TRBJ1-2|TRBV2
TGTGCCAGCAGACAGGGCCGGGAGGGCTACACCTTC
CASRQGREGYTF
>-|-|TRBJ1-5|TRBV7-8
TGTGCCAGCAGCTCGACAGGATCCAATCAGCCCCAGCATTTT
CASSSTGSNQPQHF
>-|-|TRBJ2-2|TRBV7-6
TGTGCCAGCAGCAGTACTAGCCGTCAGCACACCGGGGAGCTGTTTTTT
CASSSTSRQHTGELFF
>few|-|TRBJ1-6|TRBV5-6
TGTGCCAGCAGCTTATTGGGTAGGGGGAATTCACCCCTCCACTTT
CASSLLGRGNSPLHF
>-|-|TRBJ1-2|TRBV5-6
TGTGCCAGCAGCCCGGGGGGATTCTATGGCTACACCTTC
CASSPGGFYGYTF
>-|-|TRBJ2-7|TRBV5-1
TGCGCCAGCAGTTACTCCTACGAGCAGTACTTC
CASSYSYEQYF
>few|-|TRBJ1-2|TRBV18
TGTGCCAGCTCACCCACTCCCGAGGACGGCTACACCTTC
CASSPTPEDGYTF
>-|-|TRBJ2-5|TRBV9
TGTGCCAGCAGCGTTGAACAGGGAAGAGGGGAGACCCAGTACTTC
CASSVEQGRGETQYF
>few|-|TRBJ2-1|TRBV10-2
TGCGCCAGTGGGGGGTACAATGAGCAGTTCTTC
CASGGYNEQFF
>-|-|TRBJ2-2|TRBV7-6
TGTGCCAGCAGCCTCAATCCCGGGGCCGGGGAGCTGTTTTTT
CASSLNPGAGELFF
>-|-|TRBJ1-1|TRBV7-9
TGTGCCAGCAGCTTAAGTCTGAACACTGAAGCTTTCTTT
CASSLSLNTEAFF
>few|-|TRBJ2-1|TRBV4-2
TGTGCCAGCAGCCAAGAGACAGGAGACAATGAGCAGTTCTTC
CASSQETGDNEQFF
>few|-|TRBJ1-1|TRBV11-3
TGTGCCACCAACCCCCCGGGACAAAACACTGAAGCTTTCTTT
CATNPPGQNTEAFF
>-|-|TRBJ1-4|TRBV4-2
TGTGCCAGCAGCCCGCGGGACAATAATGAAAAACTGTTTTTT
CASSPRDNNEKLFF
>-|-|TRBJ2-7|TRBV6-5
TGTGCCAGCAGAGGGGGAGGCGAGCAGTACTTC
CASRGGGEQYF
>once|TRBD1|TRBJ2-5|TRBV6-5
TGTGCCAGCAGTTATGCGACAGGGGGATTGGAGACCCAGTACTTC
CASSYATGGLETQYF
>-|-|TRBJ1-4|TRBV4-3
TGCGCCAGCAGCCAAGATAGGATCACTAATGAAAAACTGTTTTTT
CASSQDRITNEKLFF
>-|-|TRBJ1-1|TRBV7-8
TGTGCCAGCACGGACGGAACTAACACTGAAGCTTTCTTT
CASTDGTNTEAFF
>-|TRBD1|TRBJ2-1|TRBV6-5
TGTGCCAGCAGTTATGAGGGGACAGGGGTCGTCAATGAGCAGTTCTTC
CASSYEGTGVVNEQFF
>-|-|TRBJ2-1|TRBV6-1
TGTGCCAGCAGTGCTAGAAATGAGCAGTTCTTC
CASSARNEQFF
>-|-|TRBJ1-4|TRBV15
TGTGCCACCAGCAGAGCACTAGAATATAATGAAAAACTGTTTTTT
CATSRALEYNEKLFF
>once|-|TRBJ2-3|TRBV9
TGTGCCAGCAGCTTAATAATTGCAGATACGCAGTATTTT
CASSLIIADTQYF
>-|-|TRBJ2-4|TRBV7-9
TGTGCCAGCAGCCTCACCGGGGGAACCAAAAACATTCAGTACTTC
CASSLTGGTKNIQYF
>-|-|TRBJ2-5|TRBV11-3
TGTGCCAGCAGGGGTCAAGAGACCCAGTACTTC
CASRGQETQYF
>few|-|TRBJ2-7|TRBV6-1
TGTGCCAGCAGTGAAAGGGCCTCGGGGGACTTC
CASSERASGDF
>few|-|TRBJ1-2|TRBV5-4
TGTGCCAGCAGCTTCGGAACTTCCTATGGCTACACCTTC
CASSFGTSYGYTF
>-|TRBD1|TRBJ2-1|TRBV5-1
TGCGCCAGCAGCTTGGGGACAGGGTCTAGCAATGAGCAGTTCTTC
CASSLGTGSSNEQFF